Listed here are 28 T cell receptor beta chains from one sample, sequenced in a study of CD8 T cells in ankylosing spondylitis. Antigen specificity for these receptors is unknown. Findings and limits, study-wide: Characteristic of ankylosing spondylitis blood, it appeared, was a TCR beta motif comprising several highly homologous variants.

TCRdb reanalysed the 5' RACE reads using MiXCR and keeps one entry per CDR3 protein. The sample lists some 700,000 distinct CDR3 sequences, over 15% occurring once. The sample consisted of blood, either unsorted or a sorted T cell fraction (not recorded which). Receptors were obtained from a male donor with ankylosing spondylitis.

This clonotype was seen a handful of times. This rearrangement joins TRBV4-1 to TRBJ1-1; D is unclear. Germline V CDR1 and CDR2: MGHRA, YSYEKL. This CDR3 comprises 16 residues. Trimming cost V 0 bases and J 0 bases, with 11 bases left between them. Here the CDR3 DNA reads TGCGCCAGCAGCCAAGACCTGGACGGGTTGAACACTGAAGCTTTCTTT. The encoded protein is CASSQDLDGLNTEAFF.

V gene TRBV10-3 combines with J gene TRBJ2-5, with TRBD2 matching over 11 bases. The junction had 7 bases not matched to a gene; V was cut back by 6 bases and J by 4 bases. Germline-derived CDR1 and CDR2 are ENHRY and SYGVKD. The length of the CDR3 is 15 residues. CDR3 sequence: CAISKLAGVSETQYF. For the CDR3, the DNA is TGTGCCATCAGCAAACTAGCGGGAGTGTCAGAGACCCAGTACTTC.

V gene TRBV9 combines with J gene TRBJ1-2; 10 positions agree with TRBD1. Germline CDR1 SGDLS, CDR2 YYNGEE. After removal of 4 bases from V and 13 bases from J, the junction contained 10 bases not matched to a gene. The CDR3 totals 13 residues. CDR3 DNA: TGTGCCAGCAGCACTGCGGACAGGGGGTATTTCACCTTC. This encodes CASSTADRGYFTF.

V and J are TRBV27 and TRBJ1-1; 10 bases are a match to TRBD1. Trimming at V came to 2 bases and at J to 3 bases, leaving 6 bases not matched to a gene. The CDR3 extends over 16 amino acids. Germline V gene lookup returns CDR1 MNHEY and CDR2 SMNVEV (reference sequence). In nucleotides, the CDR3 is TGTGCCAGCAGTTTAGGCCCCGGGACAGGGGACACTGAAGCTTTCTTT. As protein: CASSLGPGTGDTEAFF.

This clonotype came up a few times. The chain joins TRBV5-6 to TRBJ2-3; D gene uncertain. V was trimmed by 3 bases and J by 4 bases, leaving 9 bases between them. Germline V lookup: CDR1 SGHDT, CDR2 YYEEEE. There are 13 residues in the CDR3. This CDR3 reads CASSYDSSDTQYF. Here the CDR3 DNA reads TGTGCCAGCAGCTACGACTCTTCAGATACGCAGTATTTT.

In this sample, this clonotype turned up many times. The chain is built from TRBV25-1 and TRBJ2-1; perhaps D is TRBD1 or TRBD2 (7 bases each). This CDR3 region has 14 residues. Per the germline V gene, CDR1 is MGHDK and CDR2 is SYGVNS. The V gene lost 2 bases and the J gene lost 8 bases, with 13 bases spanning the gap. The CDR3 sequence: CASSEPGGVDEQFF. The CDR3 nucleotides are TGTGCCAGCAGTGAACCAGGGGGGGTCGATGAGCAGTTCTTC.

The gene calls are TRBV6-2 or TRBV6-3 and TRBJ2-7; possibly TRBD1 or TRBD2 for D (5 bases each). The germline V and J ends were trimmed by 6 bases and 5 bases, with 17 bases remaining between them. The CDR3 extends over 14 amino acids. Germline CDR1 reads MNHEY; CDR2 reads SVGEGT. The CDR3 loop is CASSSGTGRDEQYF. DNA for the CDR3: TGTGCCAGCAGCTCCGGGACGGGTCGGGACGAGCAGTACTTC.

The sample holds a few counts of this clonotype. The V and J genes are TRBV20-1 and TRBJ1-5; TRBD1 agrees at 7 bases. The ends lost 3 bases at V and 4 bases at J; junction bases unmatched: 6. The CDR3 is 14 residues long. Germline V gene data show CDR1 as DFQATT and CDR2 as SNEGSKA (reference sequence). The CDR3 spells CSARTDRVNQPQHF. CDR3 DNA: TGCAGTGCTAGGACCGACAGGGTAAATCAGCCCCAGCATTTT.

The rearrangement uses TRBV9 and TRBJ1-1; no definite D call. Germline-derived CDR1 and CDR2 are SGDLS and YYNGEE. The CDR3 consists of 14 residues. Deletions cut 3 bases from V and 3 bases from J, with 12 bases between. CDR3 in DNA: TGTGCCAGCAGCGCTCTCGGACGGGACACTGAAGCTTTCTTT. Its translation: CASSALGRDTEAFF. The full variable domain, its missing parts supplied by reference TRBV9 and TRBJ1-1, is DSGVTQTPKHLITATGQRVTLRCSPRSGDLSVYWYQQSLDQGLQFLIQYYNGEERAKGNILERFSAQQFPDLHSELNLSSLELGDSALYFCASSALGRDTEAFFGQGTRLTVV.

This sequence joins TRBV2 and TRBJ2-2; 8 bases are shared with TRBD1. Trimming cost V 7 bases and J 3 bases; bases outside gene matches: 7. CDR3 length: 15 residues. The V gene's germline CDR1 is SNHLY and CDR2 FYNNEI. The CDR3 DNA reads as TGTGCCAGCAATCCTCAGGGGGCGGACACCGGGGAGCTGTTTTTT. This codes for CASNPQGADTGELFF.

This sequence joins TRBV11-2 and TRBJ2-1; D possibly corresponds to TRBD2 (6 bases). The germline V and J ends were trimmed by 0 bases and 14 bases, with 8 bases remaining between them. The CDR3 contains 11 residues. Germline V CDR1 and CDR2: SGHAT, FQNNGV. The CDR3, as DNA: TGTGCCAGCAGCTTAGACGGAGGGGAGTTCTTC. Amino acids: CASSLDGGEFF.

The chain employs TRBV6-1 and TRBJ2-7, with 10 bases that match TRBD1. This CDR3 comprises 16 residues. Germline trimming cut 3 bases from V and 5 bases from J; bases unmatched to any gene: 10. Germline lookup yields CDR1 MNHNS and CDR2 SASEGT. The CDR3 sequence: CASSDFRDRGYHEQYF. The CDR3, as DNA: TGTGCCAGCAGTGACTTCCGGGACAGGGGATACCACGAGCAGTACTTC.

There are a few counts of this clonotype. The CDR3 protein is CASSEMQQVFSGNTIYF. CDR3 nucleotides: TGTGCCAGCAGTGAAATGCAACAGGTCTTCTCTGGAAACACCATATATTTT. V usage is TRBV6-1 and J usage is TRBJ1-3; the D gene is possibly TRBD1 (5 bases). The CDR3 consists of 17 residues. The germline gives CDR1 MNHNS, CDR2 SASEGT. V lost 2 bases to trimming and J lost 0 bases, with 14 bases between them.

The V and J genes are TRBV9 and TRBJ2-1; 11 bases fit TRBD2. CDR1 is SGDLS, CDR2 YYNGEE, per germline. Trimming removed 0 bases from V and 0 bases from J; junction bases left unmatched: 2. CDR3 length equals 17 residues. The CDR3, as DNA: TGTGCCAGCAGCGTAGGACTAGCGGGGAACTCCTACAATGAGCAGTTCTTC. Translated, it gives CASSVGLAGNSYNEQFF.

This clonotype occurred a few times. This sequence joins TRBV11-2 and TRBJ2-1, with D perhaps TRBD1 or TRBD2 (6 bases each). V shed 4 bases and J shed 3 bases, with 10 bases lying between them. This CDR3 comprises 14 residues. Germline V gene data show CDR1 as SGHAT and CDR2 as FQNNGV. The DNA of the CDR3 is TGTGCCAGCAGCTCTAGGGGGGACTACAATGAGCAGTTCTTC. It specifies CASSSRGDYNEQFF.

CDR3 sequence (DNA): TGTGCCAGCAGCTTCCAACGGGGGGCTAGCTCCTACAATGAGCAGTTCTTC. It is translated as CASSFQRGASSYNEQFF. This rearrangement joins TRBV7-9 to TRBJ2-1; tentatively, D is TRBD2 (7 bases). Between the trimmed V and J ends, which lost 3 bases and 0 bases, there was a span of 15 bases. The CDR3 runs to 17 residues. CDR1 is SEHNR, CDR2 FQNEAQ, per germline (reference sequence).

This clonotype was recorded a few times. The CDR3 DNA follows: TGCAGTGCTAGCTCGACACTAGCGGGGGGGCCAGATACGCAGTATTTT. Amino acids: CSASSTLAGGPDTQYF. The V call is TRBV20-1, the J call TRBJ2-3, with 13 bases aligning to TRBD2. The CDR3 extends over 16 amino acids. The J segment lost 4 bases and the V segment lost 3 bases, leaving 7 bases of the junction unmatched. Germline CDR1 reads DFQATT; CDR2 reads SNEGSKA (reference sequence).

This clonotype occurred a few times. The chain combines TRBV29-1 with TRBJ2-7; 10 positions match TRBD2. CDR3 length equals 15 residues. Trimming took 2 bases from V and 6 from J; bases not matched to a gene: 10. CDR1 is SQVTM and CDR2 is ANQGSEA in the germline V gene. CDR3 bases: TGCAGCGTTGAATTCCCTCTAGCGGGAGTTCCCGAGCAGTACTTC. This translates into CSVEFPLAGVPEQYF.

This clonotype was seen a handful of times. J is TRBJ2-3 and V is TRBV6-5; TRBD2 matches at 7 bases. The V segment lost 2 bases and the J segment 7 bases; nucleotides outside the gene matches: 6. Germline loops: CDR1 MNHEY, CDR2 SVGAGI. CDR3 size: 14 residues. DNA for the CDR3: TGTGCCAGCAGTTACAGCAGCGGGGCCAATACGCAGTATTTT. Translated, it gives CASSYSSGANTQYF.

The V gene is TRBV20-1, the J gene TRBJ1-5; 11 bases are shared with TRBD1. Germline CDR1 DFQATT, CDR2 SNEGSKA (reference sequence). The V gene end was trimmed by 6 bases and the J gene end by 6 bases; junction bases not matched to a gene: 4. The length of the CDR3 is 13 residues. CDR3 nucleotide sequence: TGCAGTGCGGGACAGGGGGTCGGTCAGCCCCAGCATTTT. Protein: CSAGQGVGQPQHF.

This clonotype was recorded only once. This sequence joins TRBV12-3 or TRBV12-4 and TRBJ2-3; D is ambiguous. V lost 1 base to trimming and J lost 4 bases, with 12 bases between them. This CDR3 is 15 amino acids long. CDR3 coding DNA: TGTGCCAGCAGTTTAGATACCGGGCGGCCAGATACGCAGTATTTT. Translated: CASSLDTGRPDTQYF.

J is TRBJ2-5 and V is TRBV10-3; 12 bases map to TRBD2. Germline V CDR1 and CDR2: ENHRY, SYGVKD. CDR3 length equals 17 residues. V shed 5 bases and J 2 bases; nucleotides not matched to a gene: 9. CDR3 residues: CAISFLNLAGGQETQYF. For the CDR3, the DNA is TGTGCCATCAGTTTCCTAAACCTAGCGGGAGGGCAAGAGACCCAGTACTTC.

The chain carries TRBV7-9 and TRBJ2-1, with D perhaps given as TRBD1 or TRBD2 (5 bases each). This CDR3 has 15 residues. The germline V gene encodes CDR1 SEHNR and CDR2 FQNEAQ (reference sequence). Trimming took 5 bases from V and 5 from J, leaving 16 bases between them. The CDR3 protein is CASSLTQEVNNEQFF. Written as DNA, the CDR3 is TGTGCCAGCAGCCTGACACAGGAGGTTAACAATGAGCAGTTCTTC.

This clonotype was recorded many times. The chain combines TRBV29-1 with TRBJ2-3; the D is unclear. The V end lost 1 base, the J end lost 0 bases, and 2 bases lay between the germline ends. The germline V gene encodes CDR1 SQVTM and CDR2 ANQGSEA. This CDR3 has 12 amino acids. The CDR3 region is CSVEVSTDTQYF. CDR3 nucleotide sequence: TGCAGCGTTGAAGTTAGCACAGATACGCAGTATTTT.

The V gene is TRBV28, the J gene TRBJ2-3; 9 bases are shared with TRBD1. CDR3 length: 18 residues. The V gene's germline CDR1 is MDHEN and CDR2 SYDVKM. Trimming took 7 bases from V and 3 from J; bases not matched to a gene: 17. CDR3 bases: TGTGCCAGCACAGGGGAGACAGGGGGGCCCGTAGGGACAGATACGCAGTATTTT. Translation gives CASTGETGGPVGTDTQYF. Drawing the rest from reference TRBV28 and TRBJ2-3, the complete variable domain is DVKVTQSSRYLVKRTGEKVFLECVQDMDHENMFWYRQDPGLGLRLIYFSYDVKMKEKGDIPEGYSVSREKKERFSLILESASTNQTSMYLCASTGETGGPVGTDTQYFGPGTRLTVL.

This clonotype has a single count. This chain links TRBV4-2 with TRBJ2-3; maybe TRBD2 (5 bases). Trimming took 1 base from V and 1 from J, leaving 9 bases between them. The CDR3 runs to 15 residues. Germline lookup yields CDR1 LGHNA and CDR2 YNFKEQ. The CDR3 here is CASSQGTGRTDTQYF. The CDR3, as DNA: TGTGCCAGCAGCCAAGGGACTGGACGCACAGATACGCAGTATTTT.

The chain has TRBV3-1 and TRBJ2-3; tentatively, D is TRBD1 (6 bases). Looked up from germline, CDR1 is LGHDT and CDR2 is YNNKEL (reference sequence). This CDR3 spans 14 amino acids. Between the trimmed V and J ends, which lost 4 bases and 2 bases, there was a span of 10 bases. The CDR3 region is CASSLPGHTDTQYF. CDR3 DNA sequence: TGTGCCAGCAGCCTTCCGGGACACACAGATACGCAGTATTTT.

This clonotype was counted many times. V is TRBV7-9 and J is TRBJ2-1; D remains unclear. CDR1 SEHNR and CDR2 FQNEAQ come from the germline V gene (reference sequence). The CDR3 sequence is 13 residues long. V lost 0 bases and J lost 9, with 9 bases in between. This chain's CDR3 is CASSLAGSVEQFF. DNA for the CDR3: TGTGCCAGCAGCTTAGCCGGAAGCGTTGAGCAGTTCTTC.